This T cell receptor beta chain is from a study of identical twins. Template switching added a universal primer site, and cDNA bore unique molecular identifiers. TCRdb reanalysed the 5' RACE reads using MiXCR and keeps one entry per CDR3 protein. The data show 300,000 to 400,000 distinct CDR3 sequences, roughly an eighth seen once. The CDR3 length is 13 residues. Trimming stripped 3 bases from V and 3 bases from J, with 8 bases between. Broader study findings: Shared out-of-frame alpha sequences (those common to twins) showed excess low generation probability.

Notes on this clonotype: The antigen remains undetermined.

These data also featured in a second study, about yellow fever vaccine responses in identical twins.

The TCR sequence derives from a young woman in good health. This sequence joins TRBV12-3 or TRBV12-4 and TRBJ2-5; the D gene is possibly TRBD2 (5 bases). Sequenced: CD8+ T cells sorted from blood. CDR3 in DNA: TGTGCCAGCAGTTTCGAAGCGGAAGAGACCCAGTACTTC. Translating gives CASSFEAEETQYF.